In this sample, the clone carrying this T cell receptor beta chain turned up a few times. Its antigen is undetermined. TCRdb keeps only in-frame clones here, not all; method: immunoSEQ multiplex PCR. The profile covers 25,000 to 35,000 clones, with around nine tenths appearing a single time and 1% to 1.3% taken by the ten largest. CDR1 and CDR2 from the germline V gene are LNHDA and SQIVND (reference sequence). This CDR3 has 17 amino acids. V lost 6 bases, J lost 2 bases, and 23 bases lay in between. The data were taken from a study of T cells in narcolepsy. The study's findings and limits: Autoreactive clonotypes reportedly recurred in blood of same and different patients, not controls. Comparing one patient's CSF and blood CD4+ clonotypes highlighted HCRT- and TRIB2-specific autoreactive clonotypes.

The sequence came from a human donor with narcolepsy. The sequenced sample was CD45RA- memory CD4+ T cells from PBMCs. This chain joins TRBV19 and TRBJ2-7, with D perhaps matching TRBD1 or TRBD2 (6 bases each). The CDR3 DNA reads TGTGCCAGTAGCCTCCCGGGGGCACAGGGTGACACCTACGAGCAGTACGTC. This codes for CASSLPGAQGDTYEQYV.